These 9 T cell receptor beta chains were all obtained from the same sample, sequenced in a study of T cell repertoires in cytomegalovirus infection. TCRdb processed the reads anew with MiXCR; each CDR3 protein has one entry. Seen here are nearly 550,000 distinct CDR3 sequences, 16% observed once, and the top ten hold approximately 24%. The sample consisted of CD8+ T cells from PBMCs. The receptors stem from a human donor in good health (CMV status not recorded). Some clones in this sample may be carry-over from other donors' samples.

The chain couples TRBV11-3 to TRBJ1-4; the D is unclear. Looked up from germline, CDR1 is SGHNT and CDR2 is YENEEA. This CDR3 region has 18 residues. Trimming left V 5 bases short and J 0 bases short, with 19 bases between. In nucleotides, the CDR3 is TGTGCCAGCAGCAGGCCCTTTCCTCTAGCCACAACTAATGAAAAACTGTTTTTT. Its protein product is CASSRPFPLATTNEKLFF.

In this sample, this clonotype turned up a few times. The rearrangement joins TRBV27 to TRBJ2-1, with D hard to call. The CDR3 has 13 amino acids. The germline V gene encodes CDR1 MNHEY and CDR2 SMNVEV (reference sequence). The V end lost 6 bases, the J end lost 6 bases, and 12 bases lay between the germline ends. CDR3 in DNA: TGTGCCAGCAGCTTCCCTCGTGGCAATGAGCAGTTCTTC. Its translation: CASSFPRGNEQFF.

CDR3 sequence (DNA): TGTGCCATCAGGGGGACGGCGTATGGCCTGTCCTCTGGAAACACCATATATTTT. It is translated as CAIRGTAYGLSSGNTIYF. The chain employs TRBV10-3 and TRBJ1-3, with D tentatively TRBD1 (5 bases). CDR3 length equals 18 residues. Germline V gene lookup returns CDR1 ENHRY and CDR2 SYGVKD. The ends were cut back, 6 bases at V and 0 bases at J, with 21 bases in the middle.

The chain links TRBV6-1 to TRBJ1-6; D remains ambiguous. Trimming removed 2 bases at V and 8 bases at J, with 13 bases between. The CDR3 has 15 amino acids. CDR1 is MNHNS and CDR2 is SASEGT in the germline V gene. CDR3 loop: CASSEYLLTDSPLHF. The CDR3 DNA sequence: TGTGCCAGCAGTGAATATCTTCTGACGGATTCACCCCTCCACTTT.

A few counts support this clonotype. V gene TRBV5-5 combines with J gene TRBJ2-6, with 7 bases lining up with TRBD2. CDR3 size: 19 residues. Germline CDR1 reads SGHKS; CDR2 reads YYEKEE (reference sequence). V lost 4 bases to trimming and J lost 0 bases; unmatched junction nucleotides: 13. CDR3 DNA sequence: TGTGCCAGCAGCCCCCAAGCGGGGAACCCGAGCTCTGGGGCCAACGTCCTGACTTTC. Amino acid sequence: CASSPQAGNPSSGANVLTF.

This clonotype was detected ten times or more. The chain recombines TRBV27 with TRBJ2-7; 8 bases line up with TRBD1. The V gene's germline CDR1 is MNHEY and CDR2 SMNVEV (reference sequence). This CDR3 has 15 amino acids. After removal of 3 bases from V and 2 bases from J, the junction contained 6 bases not matched to a gene. The CDR3 here is CASSFQGQGAYEQYF. CDR3 bases: TGTGCCAGCAGTTTCCAAGGACAGGGCGCCTACGAGCAGTACTTC.

Ten or more counts support this clonotype. The rearrangement joins TRBV24-1 to TRBJ1-4; maybe TRBD1 (5 bases). The germline V and J ends were trimmed by 3 bases and 7 bases, with 8 bases remaining between them. The CDR3 totals 13 residues. Germline V gene data show CDR1 as KGHDR and CDR2 as SFDVKD. CDR3 in amino acids: CATSDRRGEKLFF. CDR3 DNA sequence: TGTGCCACCAGTGATCGGAGGGGTGAAAAACTGTTTTTT.

This chain joins TRBV13 and TRBJ1-6; 7 positions agree with TRBD1. The junction had 8 bases not matched to a gene; V was cut back by 3 bases and J by 6 bases. CDR1 and CDR2 from the germline V gene are PRHDT and FYEKMQ (reference sequence). CDR3 size: 16 residues. DNA of the CDR3: TGTGCCAGCAGCTTCAAGGGGGCCGGTAGTAATTCACCCCTCCACTTT. Translating gives CASSFKGAGSNSPLHF.

The chain combines TRBV12-3 or TRBV12-4 with TRBJ2-1, with a tentative D call TRBD2 (6 bases). The V end lost 3 bases, the J end lost 3 bases, and 12 bases lay between the germline ends. The CDR3 extends over 15 amino acids. The CDR3 DNA reads TGTGCCAGCAGTTTGGGCGGGACGGGCTACAATGAGCAGTTCTTC. This codes for CASSLGGTGYNEQFF.